The T cell receptor (beta chain) described here comes from a study of T cell repertoires in cytomegalovirus infection. Turning to the study itself: CMV infection and matching HLA type were both indicated by public TCR beta signatures.

Study-wide results and limits: Ex vivo responses were dominated by HLA-C-restricted CMV-specific TCR beta clonotypes. Identification of carriers of CMV plus the relevant HLA was achieved through cumulative public TCR beta family frequency.

The CDR3 contains 17 residues. Germline V lookup: CDR1 MDHEN, CDR2 SYDVKM. TCRdb analysed the reads with MiXCR anew, one entry per CDR3 protein. The table includes approximately 700,000 distinct CDR3 sequences, 35% to 45% detected once. Points on this clonotype: Antigen specificity is unknown. A read error may produce the germline difference seen at one junction end.

This TCR was sampled from a human donor in good health (CMV status not recorded). Some clones in this sample may be carry-over from other donors' samples. The chain has TRBV28 and TRBJ1-1; no firm D call. The specimen sequenced was PBMCs. CDR3 sequence reads: CASNLPTQAYMNTEAFF. CDR3 nucleotides: TGTGCCAGCAATTTACCCACACAAGCTTATATGAACACTGAAGCTTTCTTT.